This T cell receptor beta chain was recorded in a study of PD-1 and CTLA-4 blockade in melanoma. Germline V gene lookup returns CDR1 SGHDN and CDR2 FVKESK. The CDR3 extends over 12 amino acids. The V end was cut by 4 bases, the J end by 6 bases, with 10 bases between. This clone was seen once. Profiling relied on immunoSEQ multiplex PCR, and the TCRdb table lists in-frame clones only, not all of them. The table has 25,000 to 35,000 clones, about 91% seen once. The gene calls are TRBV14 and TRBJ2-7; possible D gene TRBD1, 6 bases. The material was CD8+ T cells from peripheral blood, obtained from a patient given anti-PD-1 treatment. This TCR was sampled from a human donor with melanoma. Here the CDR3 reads CASSPRGSEQYF. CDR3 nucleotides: TGTGCCAGCAGCCCCAGGGGCAGCGAGCAGTACTTC. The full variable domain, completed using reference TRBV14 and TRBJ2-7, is EAGVTQFPSHSVIEKGQTVTLRCDPISGHDNLYWYRRVMGKEIKFLLHFVKESKQDESGMPNNRFLAERTGGTYSTLKVQPAELEDSGVYFCASSPRGSEQYFGPGTRLTVT.